This T cell receptor beta chain was recovered during a study of regulatory T cells in long-lasting Graves disease. Stated time point: persistent/refractory GD, antithyroid drugs over 5 years with positive TRAb. The TCR library was prepared using RNA isolated from PBMCs. As collected, the peripheral blood samples measured roughly 8.6 milliliters each and went into EDTA tubes. This clonotype was detected ten times or more. Its antigen is currently unknown. The CDR3 has 11 residues. V was clipped by 6 bases and J by 6 bases, with 9 bases between them. Germline V lookup: CDR1 SGHAT, CDR2 FQNNGV. Investigators prepared the TCR beta libraries by applying iRepertoire HTBI primers and Arm-PCR of CDR3 regions. TCRdb called the multiplex PCR reads again in MiXCR, with one record for every CDR3 protein. The sample shows about 470,000 distinct CDR3 sequences, less than 25% of them seen only once. The study, taken as a whole, reports: With 2,500 to 3,500 shared public clonotypes, persistent patients exceeded new patients, who shared about a thousand. TRBV28, TRBJ1-2 and TRBJ2-5 were favored in persistent disease.

J is TRBJ2-7 and V is TRBV11-2, with unresolved D. This sequence originates from a female donor with Graves disease. The input for sequencing was peripheral blood mononuclear cells (PBMCs), taken when the disease was refractory, from a patient treated with antithyroid drugs. DNA of the CDR3: TGTGCCAGCAGTCGGTCGGGCGAGCAGTACTTC. This gives the protein CASSRSGEQYF.